Each of the 26 T cell receptor beta chains below was sequenced from the same sample in a study of post-analysis software for immune sequencing data. Unique-molecular-identifier-tagged TCR beta cDNA libraries were used. TCRdb used MiXCR to reprocess the PCR reads, holding one entry per CDR3 protein. This sample has a few hundred thousand distinct CDR3 sequences, with 30% to 40% found just once. The study's findings and limits: Compared with controls, patients had more of five TRBV segments, including TRBV5-6, TRBV5-1 and TRBV20-1.

These receptors lack a known antigen. The sequencing sample was made of blood. All receptors come from a girl aged 2-17 years with multiple sclerosis.

The genes are TRBV20-1 and TRBJ2-7; D is unresolved. The CDR3 runs to 14 residues. The germline V and J ends were trimmed by 3 bases and 2 bases, with 14 bases remaining between them. The V gene's germline CDR1 is DFQATT and CDR2 SNEGSKA (reference sequence). Written as DNA, the CDR3 is TGCAGTGCTAGTGGGCAGAAACTAACCTACGAGCAGTACTTC. Its protein product is CSASGQKLTYEQYF.

Only a few counts were recorded for this clonotype. The V and J genes are TRBV5-1 and TRBJ2-7, with a possible D match to TRBD2 (5 bases). V lost 4 bases to trimming and J lost 0 bases, with 14 bases between them. Per the germline V gene, CDR1 is SGHRS and CDR2 is YFSETQ. This CDR3 has 15 residues. The CDR3 region is CASSPWTDSSYEQYF. CDR3 nucleotide sequence: TGCGCCAGCAGCCCGTGGACTGATAGCTCCTACGAGCAGTACTTC.

Note on this clonotype: A much larger clone is a single base away; this may be a read error. The chain has TRBV12-3 or TRBV12-4 and TRBJ2-7; 7 bases are a match to TRBD1. This CDR3 has 14 residues. The CDR3 protein is CASSDRDSSYERYF. The CDR3 DNA reads as TGTGCCAGCAGCGACAGGGATTCGTCCTACGAGCGGTACTTC.

Comments on this clonotype: This may arise from a read error, as a much more abundant clone is one base away. The chain joins TRBV7-2 to TRBJ2-3; 7 nucleotides agree with TRBD1. The junction had 14 bases not matched to a gene; V was cut back by 4 bases and J by 10 bases. The CDR3 sequence is 15 residues long. The germline gives CDR1 SGHTA, CDR2 FQGNSA. The CDR3 protein is CASSSERPQGDAQYF. For the CDR3, the DNA is TGTGCCAGCAGCTCTGAACGACCCCAGGGGGATGCGCAGTATTTT.

This clonotype was seen more than once but under ten times. This chain connects TRBV11-1 to TRBJ2-5; 8 nucleotides agree with TRBD1. V shed 5 bases and J 2 bases; nucleotides not matched to a gene: 10. The CDR3 loop spans 16 amino acids. Germline V CDR1 and CDR2: SGHAT, FQDESV (reference sequence). The CDR3 protein is CASSQDRGAHQETQYF. The CDR3 DNA sequence: TGTGCCAGCAGCCAAGACAGGGGAGCCCATCAAGAGACCCAGTACTTC.

The genes are TRBV3-1 and TRBJ1-2; weak D call: TRBD1 (5 bases). Germline V CDR1 and CDR2: LGHDT, YNNKEL (reference sequence). Trimming shortened V by 1 base and J by 6 bases, and 12 bases separated the two germline ends. CDR3 length equals 14 residues. CDR3 coding DNA: TGTGCCAGCAGCCAAGTTGCGCGGGGACATGGCTACACCTTC. Translating gives CASSQVARGHGYTF.

This clonotype was seen more than once but under ten times. The genes are TRBV6-5 and TRBJ2-3, with D perhaps TRBD1 or TRBD2 (5 bases each). CDR3 size: 15 residues. CDR1 MNHEY and CDR2 SVGAGI come from the germline V gene. V lost 2 bases and J lost 0, with 9 bases in between. The CDR3 loop reads CASSYVGESTDTQYF. CDR3 coding DNA: TGTGCCAGCAGTTACGTGGGGGAAAGCACAGATACGCAGTATTTT.

The gene calls are TRBV20-1 and TRBJ2-7; possibly TRBD1 or TRBD2 for D (5 bases each). CDR1 DFQATT and CDR2 SNEGSKA come from the germline V gene (reference sequence). The length of the CDR3 is 16 residues. Trimming took off 6 bases at V and 3 bases at J, with 24 bases between the two ends. The CDR3 region has the DNA TGCAGTGCCGCAGCTAGTAACTGGGGACGCCGCTACGAGCAGTACTTC. It yields the protein CSAAASNWGRRYEQYF.

The chain has TRBV24-1 and TRBJ2-3; a possible D gene is TRBD2 (6 bases). Trimming took 3 bases from V and 2 from J, leaving 17 bases between them. This CDR3 comprises 17 residues. The germline V gene encodes CDR1 KGHDR and CDR2 SFDVKD. CDR3 sequence: CATSDLAGTGVTDTQYF. The CDR3 DNA sequence: TGTGCCACCAGTGATCTCGCCGGGACGGGGGTCACAGATACGCAGTATTTT.

This clonotype was seen just once. The conserved phenylalanine or tryptophan is not found at the CDR3 terminus, so this likely reflects a read error. The CDR3 sequence is CSVELHMTSEAFS. The CDR3 DNA reads TGCAGCGTTGAATTACACATGACTTCTGAAGCTTTCTCT. V usage is TRBV29-1 and J usage is TRBJ1-1, with D hard to call. V gave up 2 bases and J gave up 6 bases, with 13 bases separating them. CDR3 length: 13 amino acids. Germline V lookup: CDR1 SQVTM, CDR2 ANQGSEA.

The V and J genes are TRBV7-8 and TRBJ1-5; the D gene is possibly TRBD1 (6 bases). This CDR3 has 14 residues. V was clipped by 5 bases and J by 9 bases, with 17 bases between them. Germline V gene sequence: CDR1 SGHVS, CDR2 FQNEAQ. Here the CDR3 reads CASSPGVALRPQHF. The CDR3 nucleotides read TGTGCCAGCAGCCCAGGGGTAGCGCTGAGGCCCCAGCATTTT.

V is TRBV5-1 and J is TRBJ1-1; weak D call: TRBD1 (5 bases). CDR1 SGHRS and CDR2 YFSETQ come from the germline V gene. Deletions cut 0 bases from V and 11 bases from J, with 14 bases between. The CDR3 runs 13 residues. The CDR3 nucleotides read TGCGCCAGCAGCTTGGGGGACCCCAACGCGGCTTTCTTT. This encodes CASSLGDPNAAFF.

The sample holds a few counts of this clonotype. Here the CDR3 DNA reads TGTGCCAGCAGCCAAGCGGGCACAGGGACAAACACCATATATTTT. It encodes CASSQAGTGTNTIYF. The chain carries TRBV3-1 and TRBJ1-3; a possible D gene is TRBD1 (6 bases). With 1 base removed from V and 6 bases from J, the gap between germline ends came to 13 bases. Germline CDR1 and CDR2: LGHDT and YNNKEL (reference sequence). The CDR3 totals 15 residues.

The chain links TRBV6-5 to TRBJ2-3, with 12 bases identical to TRBD2. In germline, CDR1 is MNHEY, CDR2 SVGAGI. V shed 6 bases and J 2 bases; nucleotides not matched to a gene: 6. This CDR3 is 16 amino acids long. CDR3 amino acids: CASRRTSGGTTDTQYF. CDR3 nucleotides: TGTGCCAGCAGGCGTACTAGCGGGGGGACCACAGATACGCAGTATTTT.

The V and J genes are TRBV21-1 and TRBJ2-7. TRBV21-1 corresponds to a pseudogene. The CDR3 contains 11 residues. CDR3 in DNA: TGTGCCAGCAGCAATACCTACGAGCAGTACTTC. Translated, it gives CASSNTYEQYF.

The CDR3 nucleotides are TGCGCCAGCAGCTTGGAGAGGGGGCAAGACGAGCAGTACTTC. Translating gives CASSLERGQDEQYF. The chain recombines TRBV5-1 with TRBJ2-7; 7 positions match TRBD1. Germline V CDR1 and CDR2: SGHRS, YFSETQ. V shed 0 bases and J 5 bases; nucleotides not matched to a gene: 5. The CDR3 sequence is 14 residues long.

This clonotype occurred a few times. The chain joins TRBV6-1 to TRBJ1-5; D not resolved. The V gene's germline CDR1 is MNHNS and CDR2 SASEGT. V lost 3 bases and J 1 base, leaving 7 bases between the germline ends. The CDR3 has 14 residues. CDR3 region: CASSERRSNQPQHF. The DNA of the CDR3 is TGTGCCAGCAGTGAGAGGAGGAGCAATCAGCCCCAGCATTTT.

The chain joins TRBV7-9 to TRBJ1-2; TRBD1 might be the D (5 bases). CDR3 length: 13 amino acids. CDR1 and CDR2 (germline): SEHNR, FQNEAQ (reference sequence). Trimming removed 5 bases from V and 4 bases from J, with 11 bases in between. For the CDR3, the DNA is TGTGCCAGCAGCGGAGGGACTACCTATGGCTACACCTTC. Protein sequence: CASSGGTTYGYTF. The whole variable domain, filled in from reference TRBV7-9 and TRBJ1-2, reads DTGVSQNPRHKITKRGQNVTFRCDPISEHNRLYWYRQTLGQGPEFLTYFQNEAQLEKSRLLSDRFSAERPKGSFSTLEIQRTEQGDSAMYLCASSGGTTYGYTFGSGTRLTVV.

The CDR3: CASSLEEGETQYF. The CDR3 DNA reads TGTGCCAGCAGTTTAGAGGAAGGAGAGACCCAGTACTTC. The chain employs TRBV12-3 or TRBV12-4 and TRBJ2-5; D unresolved. V shed 1 base and J shed 4 bases, with 7 bases lying between them. This CDR3 spans 13 amino acids.

About this clonotype: A junction end diverges from the germline sequence, so it may reflect a read error. J is TRBJ1-2 and V is TRBV29-1, with D hard to call. The CDR3 sequence is 12 residues long. The V gene's germline CDR1 is SQVTM and CDR2 ANQGSEA. In DNA, the CDR3 is TGCAGCGTTGAGAAACAAGGCTATGACTACACCTTC. This codes for CSVEKQGYDYTF.

Only a few counts were recorded for this clonotype. The chain couples TRBV7-2 to TRBJ2-7; no definite D call. V lost 5 bases, J lost 7 bases, and 12 bases lay in between. The CDR3 contains 12 residues. CDR1 and CDR2 (germline): SGHTA, FQGNSA. The CDR3 nucleotides read TGTGCCAGCAGCCCAAGATCGGGTGAGCAGTACTTC. It specifies CASSPRSGEQYF.

The gene calls are TRBV2 and TRBJ2-6; TRBD1 matches 9 bases. With V trimmed by 4 bases and J by 2 bases, 0 bases remained unmatched. The germline V gene has CDR1 SNHLY and CDR2 FYNNEI. CDR3 size: 15 residues. The CDR3 sequence: CASSGTGAGANVLTF. The DNA of the CDR3 is TGTGCCAGCAGTGGGACAGGGGCTGGGGCCAACGTCCTGACTTTC.

The chain couples TRBV12-3 or TRBV12-4 to TRBJ2-2; TRBD1 agrees at 10 bases. The CDR3 loop spans 15 amino acids. V gave up 5 bases and J gave up 7 bases; unmatched junction bases: 7. The DNA for the CDR3 is TGTGCCAGCAGTCAAGCGACAGGGGGCAGCGGGGAGCTGTTTTTT. Protein product: CASSQATGGSGELFF.

This clonotype was seen more than once but under ten times. The gene calls are TRBV6-1 and TRBJ2-1; D is perhaps TRBD2 (7 bases). Germline-derived CDR1 and CDR2 are MNHNS and SASEGT. The V and J ends lost 5 bases and 7 bases respectively, with 18 bases between them. The length of the CDR3 is 15 residues. The CDR3 region has the DNA TGTGCCAGCAGTCCGGGGGGCAGCCGCTGGAATGAGCAGTTCTTC. This sequence encodes CASSPGGSRWNEQFF.

CDR3 DNA sequence: TGCAGCGTTGAGGGGGGGTATGAAGCTTTCTTT. Translated, it gives CSVEGGYEAFF. The J gene is TRBJ1-1, the V gene TRBV29-1, with TRBD1 as a possible D gene (5 bases). Germline-derived CDR1 and CDR2 are SQVTM and ANQGSEA. CDR3 size: 11 residues. V was clipped by 3 bases and J by 7 bases, with 9 bases between them.

This clonotype was counted a few times. The chain recombines TRBV20-1 with TRBJ2-1; D unclear. The CDR3 has 12 residues. V was shortened by 4 bases and J by 9 bases, with 13 bases between the two germline ends. Germline CDR1 and CDR2: DFQATT and SNEGSKA (reference sequence). CDR3 sequence (DNA): TGCAGTGCTACGAGACCACTGGGTGAGCAGTTCTTC. Protein sequence: CSATRPLGEQFF.